A single sample is the source of the 11 T cell receptor beta chains below, sequenced in a study of siplizumab effects on memory and regulatory T cells. The table came from immunoSEQ multiplex PCR; TCRdb's copy has only in-frame clones and leaves some out. The top ten hold around 1.5% of the sample, which has some 120,000 clones, around 94% seen once. Sequenced: non-Treg CD4+ T cells sorted from blood. These receptors all stem from a human donor in good health.

The chain recombines TRBV7-9 with TRBJ2-5; D gene uncertain. Germline-derived CDR1 and CDR2 are SEHNR and FQNEAQ (reference sequence). The length of the CDR3 is 15 residues. V dropped 2 bases and J dropped 1 base, with 11 bases sitting between them. The CDR3 sequence: CASSLFLRTQETQYF. In DNA, the CDR3 is TGTGCCAGCAGCTTATTCCTCCGCACCCAAGAGACCCAGTACTTC.

The chain links TRBV5-6 to TRBJ2-3; either TRBD1 or TRBD2 may supply D (5 bases each). Germline CDR1 reads SGHDT; CDR2 reads YYEEEE. The CDR3 totals 15 residues. Trimming removed 5 bases from V and 3 bases from J, with 16 bases in between. The CDR3 sequence: CASSLPGPKTDTQYF. The DNA of the CDR3 is TGTGCCAGCAGTCTACCGGGGCCGAAGACAGATACGCAGTATTTT. Drawing the rest from reference TRBV5-6 and TRBJ2-3, the complete variable domain is DAGVTQSPTHLIKTRGQQVTLRCSPKSGHDTVSWYQQALGQGPQFIFQYYEEEERQRGNFPDRFSGHQFPNYSSELNVNALLLGDSALYLCASSLPGPKTDTQYFGPGTRLTVL.

The gene calls are TRBV15 and TRBJ1-5; D might be TRBD1 (6 bases). V was shortened by 5 bases and J by 3 bases, with 11 bases between the two germline ends. Germline lookup yields CDR1 LNHNV and CDR2 YYDKDF (reference sequence). The CDR3 runs 14 residues. The CDR3 bases are TGTGCCACCAGCGCCGACAGGTACAATCAGCCCCAGCATTTT. Its protein product is CATSADRYNQPQHF.

This clone was recorded only once. V usage is TRBV18 and J usage is TRBJ1-5; the D is unclear. V was pared by 6 bases and J by 0 bases, with 9 bases between. The CDR3 spans 14 residues. CDR1 and CDR2 from the germline V gene are KGHSH and LQKENI. CDR3 region: CASSGSGSNQPQHF. The CDR3 DNA sequence: TGTGCCAGCTCGGGATCCGGTAGCAATCAGCCCCAGCATTTT.

The V gene is TRBV5-8, the J gene TRBJ2-1; TRBD2 matches 11 bases. Trimming at V came to 5 bases and at J to 4 bases, leaving 11 bases not matched to a gene. The CDR3 has 17 residues. Germline V CDR1 and CDR2: SGHTS, YDEGEE. The CDR3 region is CASSFWSGTSGYNEQFF. The DNA of the CDR3 is TGTGCCAGCAGTTTCTGGTCCGGGACTAGCGGTTACAATGAGCAGTTCTTC.

This clone occurred a few times. This chain connects TRBV2 to TRBJ1-1, with 7 bases that match TRBD1. J lost 5 bases, V lost 4 bases, and 7 bases had no gene match. The CDR3 spans 14 residues. CDR1 SNHLY and CDR2 FYNNEI come from the germline V gene. Here the CDR3 DNA reads TGTGCCAGCAGTGTCACAGGGGTTTATACTGAAGCTTTCTTT. Translation gives CASSVTGVYTEAFF.

This sequence joins TRBV11-2 and TRBJ2-5; D not resolved. Germline V CDR1 and CDR2: SGHAT, FQNNGV. The CDR3 has 14 residues. V was cut by 5 bases and J by 2 bases, with 12 bases left in between. The CDR3 coding sequence is TGTGCCAGCAGCCCGAGGACGGGTCAAGAGACCCAGTACTTC. Its translation: CASSPRTGQETQYF.

The J gene is TRBJ2-1, the V gene TRBV15; D is ambiguous. V lost 5 bases and J lost 3, with 5 bases in between. This CDR3 is built from 12 residues. Germline loops: CDR1 LNHNV, CDR2 YYDKDF (reference sequence). The CDR3 region is CATSGVYNEQFF. In DNA form, the CDR3 reads TGTGCCACCAGCGGCGTCTACAATGAGCAGTTCTTC.

This chain joins TRBV20-1 and TRBJ2-5; no firm D call. Trimming took 3 bases from V and 5 from J, leaving 4 bases between them. CDR3 size: 10 residues. Germline-derived CDR1 and CDR2 are DFQATT and SNEGSKA (reference sequence). In nucleotides, the CDR3 is TGCAGTGCTAGCCATGAGACCCAGTACTTC. Its protein is CSASHETQYF.

This chain links TRBV30 with TRBJ1-3; no firm D call. This CDR3 comprises 13 residues. Germline lookup yields CDR1 GTSNPN and CDR2 SVGIG (reference sequence). Trimming left V 4 bases short and J 4 bases short, with 11 bases between. For the CDR3, the DNA is TGTGCCTGGAAAGTCTCCGCGGGAAACACCATATATTTT. The encoded protein is CAWKVSAGNTIYF. The full variable domain, with the rest looked up from reference TRBV30 and TRBJ1-3, is SQTIHQWPATLVQPVGSPLSLECTVEGTSNPNLYWYRQAAGRGLQLLFYSVGIGQISSEVPQNLSASRPQDRQFILSSKKLLLSDSGFYLCAWKVSAGNTIYFGEGSWLTVV.

The chain joins TRBV5-6 to TRBJ1-2, with D perhaps matching TRBD1 (6 bases). Looked up from germline, CDR1 is SGHDT and CDR2 is YYEEEE. CDR3 size: 16 residues. Trimming pared 1 base from V and 4 bases from J, leaving 17 bases between. CDR3 coding DNA: TGTGCCAGCAGCTTGTATGACGGCAGGGGCTCCTATGGCTACACCTTC. It yields the protein CASSLYDGRGSYGYTF.